The present TCR beta chain was sequenced within a study of graft-versus-host responses after intestinal transplantation. Study information: Isolated intestinal, liver-intestinal, or multivisceral transplants had been given to the recipients. The whole recipient group had anti-thymocyte globulin induction followed by tacrolimus and steroids for three to four years. Study results and caveats: Where graft-donor T cell macrochimerism was present, patients had high graft-versus-host to host-versus-graft clonal ratios in allografts. Maximum circulating GvH clone levels tracked with early post-transplant HvG decreases.

The germline V gene has CDR1 MNHEY and CDR2 SVGAGI. CDR3 length equals 15 residues. J was trimmed by 6 bases and V by 5 bases; bases with no gene match: 5. The table came from immunoSEQ multiplex PCR; TCRdb's copy has only in-frame clones and leaves some out. The sample contains about 15,000 clones, over 50% of which appear only once. The starting material, graft tissue, was processed to release intraepithelial and lamina propria lymphocytes. Details on this clone: What it binds is unknown.

This sample comprised ileum tissue, obtained 524 days after transplant. The chain uses TRBV6-5 and TRBJ2-3, with 13 bases aligning to TRBD2. This TCR came from a human patient who received an intestinal transplant, so some T cells may come from the graft donor. The CDR3 reads CASSRLAGGSDTQYF. The CDR3 DNA follows: TGTGCCAGCAGTCGACTAGCGGGGGGCTCCGATACGCAGTATTTT.